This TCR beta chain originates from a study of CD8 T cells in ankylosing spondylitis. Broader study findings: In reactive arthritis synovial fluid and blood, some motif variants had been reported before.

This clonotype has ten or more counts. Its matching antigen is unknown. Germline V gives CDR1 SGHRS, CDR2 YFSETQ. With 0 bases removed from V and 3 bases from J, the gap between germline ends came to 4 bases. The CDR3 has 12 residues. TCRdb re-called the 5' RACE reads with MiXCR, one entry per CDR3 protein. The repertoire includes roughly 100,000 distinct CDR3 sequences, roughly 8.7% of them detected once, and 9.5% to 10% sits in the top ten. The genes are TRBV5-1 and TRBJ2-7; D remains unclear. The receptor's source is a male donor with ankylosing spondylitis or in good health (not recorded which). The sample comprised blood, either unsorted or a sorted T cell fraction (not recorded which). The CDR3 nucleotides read TGCGCCAGCAGCTTGGAGTTCTACGAGCAGTACTTC. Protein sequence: CASSLEFYEQYF.